This T cell receptor delta chain was obtained from a study of gamma-delta chains in newborns, infants, children. Study-level background: Polyclonal expansion of innate γδ T cells after birth follows microbial exposure.

Germline V gene lookup returns CDR1 GEAIGNYY and CDR2 EKD. Trimming cost V 3 bases and J 4 bases; bases outside gene matches: 9. CDR3 length equals 15 residues. This clone came up a few times. Being one base from a much bigger clone, this may be a read error. TCRdb called clones from the reads again using CATT. The sample holds 7,000 or so delta-chain clones, around 0.6% seen once. Sequencing was performed on blood. The V gene is TRDV2, the J gene TRDJ1; 8 nucleotides agree with TRDD3. This sequence originates from a child who was a newborn, infant or young child, either healthy, febrile or measles-vaccinated (not recorded which). CDR3 protein: CACDSNPTGGDKLIF. CDR3 coding DNA: TGTGCCTGTGACTCCAACCCTACTGGGGGCGATAAACTCATCTTT.